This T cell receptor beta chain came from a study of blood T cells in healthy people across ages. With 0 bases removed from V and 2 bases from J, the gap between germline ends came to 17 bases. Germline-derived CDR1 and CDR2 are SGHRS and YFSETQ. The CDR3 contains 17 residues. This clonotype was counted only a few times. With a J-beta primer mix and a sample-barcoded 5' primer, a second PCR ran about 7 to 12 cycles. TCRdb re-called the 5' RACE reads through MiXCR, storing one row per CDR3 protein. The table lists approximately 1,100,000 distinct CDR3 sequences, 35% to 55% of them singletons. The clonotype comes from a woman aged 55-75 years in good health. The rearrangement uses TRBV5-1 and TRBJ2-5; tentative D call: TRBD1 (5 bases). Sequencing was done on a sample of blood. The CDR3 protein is CASSLDVGWGQQETQYF. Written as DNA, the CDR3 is TGCGCCAGCAGCTTGGATGTAGGGTGGGGCCAACAAGAGACCCAGTACTTC.